A selection of T cell receptor beta chains follows, all from one sample in a study of regulatory and conventional T cells in RAG deficiency. Here immunoSEQ multiplex PCR was the method, and the copy in TCRdb shows in-frame clones only, minus some. The table includes 6,000 to 7,000 clones, roughly four fifths detected once. The same data also went into a second study, on regulatory T cells.

Sample: CD8+ T cells sorted from blood. All receptors derive from a human donor in good health. CDR3s include the opening cysteine and the closing phenylalanine or tryptophan. A D gene is named only where the DNA matches it firmly. Expanded clones get a size class; other rows say once, few or many, or leave the size out.

>once|TRBV28|NA|TRBJ2-7
CASSSAGGYEQYF
TGTGCCAGCAGTTCCGCTGGCGGGTACGAGCAGTACTTC
>NA|TRBV6-1|NA|TRBJ2-7
CASSEIGATYEQYF
TGTGCCAGCAGTGAAATCGGGGCTACCTACGAGCAGTACTTC
>NA|TRBV2|NA|TRBJ2-4
CASLDDRAKNIQYF
TGTGCCAGCCTCGACGACAGAGCCAAAAACATTCAGTACTTC
>once|TRBV5-1|TRBD1|TRBJ1-1
CASSSGTANTEAFF
TGCGCCAGCAGCTCGGGGACAGCGAACACTGAAGCTTTCTTT
>NA|TRBV7-6|NA|TRBJ1-2
CASSSRSWPEHF
TGTGCCAGCAGCTCCCGTTCGTGGCCCGAGCACTTC
>once|TRBV5-1|NA|TRBJ2-1
CASSLGSGESNEQFF
TGCGCCAGCAGCTTGGGATCAGGGGAGTCAAATGAGCAGTTCTTC
>NA|TRBV10-3|NA|TRBJ2-5
CAISPPGEQETQYF
TGTGCCATCAGCCCCCCCGGGGAACAAGAGACCCAGTACTTC
>NA|TRBV28|NA|TRBJ1-6
CASSLSIEGTPLHF
TGTGCCAGCAGTTTAAGCATTGAAGGGACACCCCTCCACTTT
>once|TRBV14|NA|TRBJ2-7
CASSPVRGGVTYEQYF
TGTGCCAGCAGCCCAGTCCGTGGCGGCGTCACCTACGAGCAGTACTTC
>NA|TRBV6-5|TRBD1|TRBJ1-2
CASSSGQGNYGYTF
TGTGCCAGCAGCTCCGGACAGGGGAACTATGGCTACACCTTC
>NA|TRBV10-1|NA|TRBJ2-1
CASSPGNEQFF
TGCGCCAGCAGTCCCGGGAATGAGCAGTTCTTC